The rows below give T cell receptor beta chains drawn from one sample of a study of cytomegalovirus exposure and HLA in healthy donors. Only in-frame clones appear in the TCRdb table, and some are missing; sequencing was by immunoSEQ multiplex PCR. The table lists nearly 110,000 clones, around 72% of them singletons. The sample consisted of PBMCs. The origin of the receptors is a woman aged 40 to 50 in good health and CMV-seropositive. Each CDR3 is given with its conserved first and last residue. A D gene is named only where the DNA matches it firmly. Some rows have no size entry. The others give once, few or many, or a class for an expanded clone.

CASSFGGTSTDTQYF,TGCGCCAGCAGCTTCGGGGGGACTAGCACAGATACGCAGTATTTT,15,TRBD2,TRBV5-1,.,TRBJ2-3
CASGLRTGHEKLFF,TGTGCTAGTGGTTTGCGGACAGGGCATGAAAAACTGTTTTTT,14,TRBD1,TRBV12-5,.,TRBJ1-4
CASSLAGTTRGSGGYTF,TGTGCCAGCAGTTTAGCCGGCACCACGCGCGGATCCGGGGGCTACACCTTC,17,.,TRBV27,.,TRBJ1-2
CASSTEPGQHYGYTF,TGTGCCAGCAGTACAGAACCGGGACAGCACTATGGCTACACCTTC,15,TRBD1,TRBV6-4,.,TRBJ1-2
CASSPQSTDTQYF,TGTGCCAGCAGCCCCCAAAGCACAGATACGCAGTATTTT,13,.,TRBV5-6,once,TRBJ2-3
CASSSGRELTDTQYF,TGTGCCAGCAGTTCCGGAAGGGAGCTCACAGATACGCAGTATTTT,15,.,TRBV27,.,TRBJ2-3
CAWSQRLSPADTQYF,TGTGCCTGGAGTCAGAGACTTTCACCGGCAGATACGCAGTATTTT,15,.,TRBV30,.,TRBJ2-3
CASSAPGQRNEKLFF,TGTGCCAGCAGCGCCCCGGGACAGAGGAATGAAAAACTGTTTTTT,15,TRBD1,TRBV6-6,.,TRBJ1-4
CASSDIGGTGGEKLFF,TGTGCCAGCAGTGATATCGGGGGGACAGGGGGTGAAAAACTGTTTTTT,16,TRBD1,TRBV6-1,.,TRBJ1-4
CASRPGQITGELFF,TGTGCTAGCAGGCCCGGACAGATCACCGGGGAGCTGTTTTTT,14,.,TRBV7-7,few,TRBJ2-2
CASSRDILYEQYF,TGTGCCAGCAGCCGGGACATCCTCTACGAGCAGTACTTC,13,.,TRBV27,.,TRBJ2-7
CASSLTPGAPGGAFF,TGTGCCAGCAGCTTAACTCCAGGGGCGCCTGGTGGAGCTTTCTTT,15,.,TRBV7-3,.,TRBJ1-1
CASRPRGQGTNQPQHF,TGTGCCAGCAGACCGAGGGGACAGGGGACCAATCAGCCCCAGCATTTT,16,TRBD1,TRBV28,.,TRBJ1-5
CASSPDSYEQYF,TGTGCCAGCTCACCGGACAGCTACGAGCAGTACTTC,12,.,TRBV18,.,TRBJ2-7
CAWSRGTGELFF,TGTGCCTGGAGTCGGGGGACCGGGGAGCTGTTTTTT,12,.,TRBV30,.,TRBJ2-2
CASSSGGSSGNTIYF,TGCGCCAGCAGCTCGGGCGGGAGCTCTGGAAACACCATATATTTT,15,.,TRBV5-1,.,TRBJ1-3
CASSQDWRSEQYF,TGCGCCAGCAGCCAAGATTGGAGATCTGAGCAGTACTTC,13,.,TRBV4-3,.,TRBJ2-7
CASSSTGQGYVAQYF,TGTGCCAGCAGCTCCACAGGACAGGGATACGTAGCCCAGTACTTC,15,TRBD1,TRBV5-6,.,TRBJ2-5
CASSTGGLHYGYTF,TGTGCCAGCAGCACAGGGGGCCTCCACTATGGCTACACCTTC,14,TRBD1,TRBV6-5,.,TRBJ1-2
CASSNAAGGVSEQYF,TGTGCCAGCAGTAATGCAGCCGGGGGGGTAAGCGAGCAGTACTTC,15,TRBD2,TRBV2,.,TRBJ2-7
CASSEQGSYGYTF,TGTGCCAGCAGTGAACAGGGTTCCTATGGCTACACCTTC,13,.,TRBV6-5,.,TRBJ1-2
CASSSGQSSYNSPLHF,TGTGCCAGCAGTTCGGGACAGAGCTCCTATAATTCACCCCTCCACTTT,16,TRBD1,TRBV6-6,.,TRBJ1-6
CASSSTGFLSGNTIYF,TGTGCCAGCAGTTCGACAGGGTTCCTCTCTGGAAACACCATATATTTT,16,TRBD1,TRBV6-5,.,TRBJ1-3
CASSSQGSGNTIYF,TGCGCCAGCAGCTCTCAGGGCTCTGGAAACACCATATATTTT,14,.,TRBV5-1,many,TRBJ1-3
CATSRDPGAYEQYF,TGTGCCACCAGCAGAGATCCAGGGGCCTACGAGCAGTACTTC,14,.,TRBV15,.,TRBJ2-7
CASSPSVIVASYEQYF,TGTGCCAGCAGCCCATCAGTCATAGTAGCGAGTTACGAGCAGTACTTC,16,.,TRBV7-9,.,TRBJ2-7
CASSENQGSQPQHF,TGTGCCAGCAGTGAGAACCAGGGGAGCCAGCCCCAGCATTTT,14,.,TRBV2,.,TRBJ1-5
CASSPAGGAQSETQYF,TGTGCCAGCAGCCCGGCGGGGGGGGCCCAGTCGGAGACCCAGTACTTC,16,TRBD2,TRBV5-4,few,TRBJ2-5
CAISESPGMNTEAFF,TGTGCCATCAGTGAGTCGCCGGGGATGAACACTGAAGCTTTCTTT,15,.,TRBV10-3,.,TRBJ1-1
CASSLGTGYGYTF,TGTGCCAGCAGCCTTGGGACAGGCTATGGCTACACCTTC,13,TRBD1,TRBV7-6,.,TRBJ1-2
CAISEGANEQYF,TGTGCCATCAGTGAGGGGGCTAACGAGCAGTACTTC,12,.,TRBV10-3,.,TRBJ2-7
CASSLNGHFTGELFF,TGCGCCAGCAGCTTGAACGGACACTTCACCGGGGAGCTGTTTTTT,15,.,TRBV5-1,once,TRBJ2-2
CASSEQQGTGLEQYF,TGTGCCAGCAGTGAACAACAGGGGACAGGGCTCGAGCAGTACTTC,15,TRBD1,TRBV25-1,.,TRBJ2-7
CASSVKRNTEAFF,TGTGCCAGCAGTGTCAAGAGAAACACTGAAGCTTTCTTT,13,.,TRBV2,.,TRBJ1-1
CASSLSITRGSGANVLTF,TGTGCCAGCAGCTTATCGATTACTCGAGGGTCTGGGGCCAACGTCCTGACTTTC,18,.,TRBV7-6,.,TRBJ2-6
CASRDSSSNEKLFF,TGTGCCAGCAGAGACAGTTCCTCTAATGAAAAACTGTTTTTT,14,.,TRBV2,.,TRBJ1-4
CASSSRGSSPLHF,TGCGCCAGCAGCTCCAGGGGTAGTTCACCCCTCCACTTT,13,.,TRBV10-1,.,TRBJ1-6
CASSSPLGDQETQYF,TGTGCCAGCAGCTCCCCCCTAGGTGATCAAGAGACCCAGTACTTC,15,.,TRBV5-4,.,TRBJ2-5
CASRTSGGINYEQYF,TGTGCCAGCAGGACTAGCGGGGGTATAAACTACGAGCAGTACTTC,15,TRBD2,TRBV27,.,TRBJ2-7
CASSFTGDTGELFF,TGCGCCAGCAGCTTCACAGGGGACACCGGGGAGCTGTTTTTT,14,TRBD1,TRBV5-1,few,TRBJ2-2
CATLREGGTEAFF,TGTGCCACCCTCAGGGAGGGAGGGACTGAAGCTTTCTTT,13,.,TRBV6-6,.,TRBJ1-1
CATSRGQGATGNTIYF,TGTGCCACCAGCAGAGGCCAGGGGGCCACTGGAAACACCATATATTTT,16,TRBD1,TRBV15,once,TRBJ1-3
CASSEQVSYEQYF,TGTGCCAGCAGTGAACAGGTCTCCTACGAGCAGTACTTC,13,.,TRBV6-1,.,TRBJ2-7
CASSKGTQGGNSPLHF,TGTGCCAGCAGCAAGGGAACTCAGGGCGGTAATTCACCCCTCCACTTT,16,.,TRBV27,.,TRBJ1-6
CASTSGGSSYEQYF,TGTGCCAGTACTAGCGGGGGAAGCTCCTACGAGCAGTACTTC,14,TRBD2,TRBV19,few,TRBJ2-7
CASSLAASGGSNEQFF,TGCGCCAGCAGCTTGGCCGCTAGCGGGGGGTCGAATGAGCAGTTCTTC,16,TRBD2,TRBV5-1,.,TRBJ2-1
CASSNRDGYTF,TGCGCCAGCAGCAACAGGGATGGCTACACCTTC,11,.,TRBV5-1,.,TRBJ1-2
CASSPGWDRSSEQYF,TGTGCCAGCAGCCCCGGGTGGGACAGGTCCTCCGAGCAGTACTTC,15,TRBD1,TRBV5-6,.,TRBJ2-7
CSATLGVGYTF,TGCAGTGCCACCCTCGGGGTCGGCTACACCTTC,11,.,TRBV20-1,.,TRBJ1-2
CAWTLGDRAHQPQHF,TGTGCCTGGACGTTAGGGGACAGGGCCCATCAGCCCCAGCATTTT,15,TRBD1,TRBV30,once,TRBJ1-5
CSVAISDEQFF,TGCAGCGTGGCAATATCCGATGAGCAGTTCTTC,11,.,TRBV29-1,.,TRBJ2-1
CASSPDSSGNTIYF,TGTGCCAGCAGCCCGGACAGCTCTGGAAACACCATATATTTT,14,.,TRBV7-3,.,TRBJ1-3
CASSGLVQGFRSGYTF,TGTGCCAGCAGCGGATTGGTTCAGGGGTTTCGGAGTGGCTACACCTTC,16,.,TRBV13,.,TRBJ1-2
CASSLLDTSGYSPLHF,TGTGCCAGCAGCTTACTGGACACTTCTGGATATTCACCCCTCCACTTT,16,.,TRBV11-2,.,TRBJ1-6
CASSYHQQETQYF,TGTGCCAGCAGTTACCATCAGCAAGAGACCCAGTACTTC,13,.,TRBV6-6,.,TRBJ2-5
CASSVSGGVQGTEAFF,TGTGCCAGCAGCGTAAGCGGGGGGGTTCAAGGCACTGAAGCTTTCTTT,16,.,TRBV9,.,TRBJ1-1
CASSALRTSGAETQYF,TGTGCCAGCAGTGCACTACGGACTAGCGGGGCAGAGACCCAGTACTTC,16,TRBD2,TRBV25-1,few,TRBJ2-5
CASRALGAGNPGTDTQYF,TGTGCCAGCAGGGCATTGGGGGCGGGCAACCCCGGCACAGATACGCAGTATTTT,18,.,TRBV2,.,TRBJ2-3